This T cell receptor (beta chain) was obtained from a study of immune characterization of retroperitoneal liposarcoma. V lost 1 base to trimming and J lost 3 bases; unmatched junction nucleotides: 7. Per the germline V gene, CDR1 is SGHVS and CDR2 is FQNEAQ. The CDR3 is 16 residues long. TCRdb redid the calling of the PCR reads with MiXCR, one entry per CDR3 protein. The sample includes approximately 9,400 distinct CDR3 sequences, around a quarter of them seen just once. The sequence derives from a male donor with retroperitoneal liposarcoma. The chain links TRBV7-8 to TRBJ1-2; 8 nucleotides match TRBD1. Sequencing was carried out using tumor tissue. The CDR3 nucleotides are TGTGCCAGCAGCTTAGTTCCAGGGGGCTGGGACTATGGCTACACCTTC. It specifies CASSLVPGGWDYGYTF.